This entry lists 24 T cell receptor beta chains sequenced from one sample in a study of cytomegalovirus exposure and HLA in healthy donors. Sequencing was performed with immunoSEQ multiplex PCR; in TCRdb, only in-frame clones are kept and a portion is missing. The sample lists some 250,000 clones, about 90% occurring once. What was sequenced was PBMCs. The receptor source for this set is a woman aged 25 to 45 in good health and CMV-seronegative.

This clone was counted once. The chain recombines TRBV18 with TRBJ2-1; D is unresolved. In germline, CDR1 is KGHSH, CDR2 LQKENI. The CDR3 runs 16 residues. V gave up 5 bases and J gave up 6 bases, with 20 bases separating them. The CDR3: CASSYQRQMGSNEQFF. Here the CDR3 DNA reads TGTGCCAGCTCATACCAACGGCAAATGGGGTCCAATGAGCAGTTCTTC.

This clone is a singleton in its sample. CDR3 DNA: TGTGCCAGCAGGCTCCCTGCGGGACGGTGGAATGAGCAGTTCTTC. It specifies CASRLPAGRWNEQFF. The V and J genes are TRBV6-4 and TRBJ2-1, with D possibly being TRBD2 (6 bases). This CDR3 spans 15 amino acids. The germline V gene has CDR1 MRHNA and CDR2 SNTAGT. The V gene lost 6 bases and the J gene lost 7 bases, with 19 bases spanning the gap.

CDR3 bases: TGCAGCGTTGTATCGACAGTTGCGAGTTCCTATGGCTACACCTTC. Amino acid sequence: CSVVSTVASSYGYTF. The chain has TRBV29-1 and TRBJ1-2; the D gene is possibly TRBD1 (5 bases). From germline, CDR1 is SQVTM and CDR2 ANQGSEA. The CDR3 totals 15 residues. V dropped 4 bases and J dropped 4 bases, with 19 bases sitting between them. Variable domain in full (rest from reference TRBV29-1 and TRBJ1-2): SAVISQKPSRDICQRGTSLTIQCQVDSQVTMMFWYRQQPGQSLTLIATANQGSEATYESGFVIDKFPISRPNLTFSTLTVSNMSPEDSSIYLCSVVSTVASSYGYTFGSGTRLTVV.

The chain joins TRBV5-1 to TRBJ2-7, with 7 positions matching TRBD1. After removal of 3 bases from V and 0 bases from J, the junction contained 9 bases not matched to a gene. CDR1 SGHRS and CDR2 YFSETQ come from the germline V gene. CDR3 size: 16 residues. The CDR3: CASSWPDRRNSYEQYF. CDR3 in DNA: TGCGCCAGCAGCTGGCCGGACAGGAGAAACTCCTACGAGCAGTACTTC.

This clone occurred once. The CDR3 is CASSYGTVNEQFF. The CDR3 bases are TGTGCCAGCAGTTACGGGACAGTCAATGAGCAGTTCTTC. The chain employs TRBV27 and TRBJ2-1, with TRBD1 matching 7 bases. V gave up 4 bases and J gave up 6 bases; unmatched junction bases: 3. CDR3 length: 13 residues. From germline, CDR1 is MNHEY and CDR2 SMNVEV (reference sequence).

The V call is TRBV7-2, the J call TRBJ2-3, with 10 bases lining up with TRBD2. The CDR3 extends over 18 amino acids. V trimming: 4 bases; J trimming: 0 bases; junction bases outside the gene matches: 10. Looked up from germline, CDR1 is SGHTA and CDR2 is FQGNSA. The chain's CDR3 is CASSSASGSPLSTDTQYF. The CDR3 DNA reads as TGTGCCAGCAGCTCCGCTAGCGGGAGTCCCCTTAGCACAGATACGCAGTATTTT.

J is TRBJ1-3 and V is TRBV2; unclear D gene. The germline V gene has CDR1 SNHLY and CDR2 FYNNEI. Trimming left V 2 bases short and J 0 bases short, with 8 bases between. The CDR3 loop spans 15 amino acids. The CDR3 DNA sequence: TGTGCCAGCAGTGAAAGTCTAGACTCTGGAAACACCATATATTTT. Translating it yields CASSESLDSGNTIYF.

CDR3 sequence: CASSEVGDTGELFF. As DNA, the CDR3 is TGTGCCAGCAGTGAAGTGGGTGACACCGGGGAGCTGTTTTTT. The V and J genes are TRBV2 and TRBJ2-2; no firm D call. With 1 base removed from V and 3 bases from J, the gap between germline ends came to 6 bases. This CDR3 has 14 residues. Germline V gene sequence: CDR1 SNHLY, CDR2 FYNNEI.

The V gene is TRBV25-1, the J gene TRBJ2-5; 11 nucleotides align to TRBD1. Germline V lookup: CDR1 MGHDK, CDR2 SYGVNS. The CDR3 runs 14 residues. The trim removed 7 bases at V and 5 bases at J, leaving 6 bases unmatched. In DNA, the CDR3 is TGTGCCAGCACCTGGACAGGGGGCGGTGAGACCCAGTACTTC. It is translated as CASTWTGGGETQYF.

The J gene is TRBJ2-7, the V gene TRBV11-2; D is perhaps TRBD2 (6 bases). Trimming took off 1 base at V and 0 bases at J, with 13 bases between the two ends. CDR3 size: 16 residues. Germline V CDR1 and CDR2: SGHAT, FQNNGV. CDR3 coding DNA: TGTGCCAGCAGCTTAGTGTTTAGCGGTCCCTCCTACGAGCAGTACTTC. Translating gives CASSLVFSGPSYEQYF.

J is TRBJ2-1 and V is TRBV5-1; 9 nucleotides agree with TRBD2. CDR1 SGHRS and CDR2 YFSETQ come from the germline V gene. The length of the CDR3 is 16 residues. J lost 3 bases, V lost 0 bases, and 4 bases had no gene match. In DNA form, the CDR3 reads TGCGCCAGCAGCTTGGCCGGGACTAGCTTCTACAATGAGCAGTTCTTC. Amino acid sequence: CASSLAGTSFYNEQFF.

This clone was counted once. The V call is TRBV2, the J call TRBJ1-5; D is unresolved. Germline CDR1 and CDR2: SNHLY and FYNNEI. V dropped 4 bases and J dropped 3 bases, with 10 bases sitting between them. The CDR3 totals 14 residues. CDR3 bases: TGTGCCAGCAGTGGTAAGGACTACAATCAGCCCCAGCATTTT. It yields the protein CASSGKDYNQPQHF.

This sequence joins TRBV28 and TRBJ2-2, with no clear D. The V gene lost 4 bases and the J gene lost 1 base, with 1 base spanning the gap. Per germline, CDR1 MDHEN and CDR2 SYDVKM. The CDR3 contains 12 residues. The CDR3 nucleotides are TGTGCCAGCAGTTGGAACACCGGGGAGCTGTTTTTT. Translated: CASSWNTGELFF.

J is TRBJ2-7 and V is TRBV19; D is uncertain. The V gene lost 5 bases and the J gene lost 3 bases, with 11 bases spanning the gap. The CDR3 has 13 residues. Germline assignment: CDR1 LNHDA and CDR2 SQIVND (reference sequence). CDR3: CASSYGYHYEQYF. The CDR3 bases are TGTGCCAGTAGTTACGGATATCACTACGAGCAGTACTTC.

This chain links TRBV5-1 with TRBJ1-1; D call uncertain. Looked up from germline, CDR1 is SGHRS and CDR2 is YFSETQ. This CDR3 has 14 residues. The V and J ends lost 4 bases and 4 bases respectively, with 14 bases between them. As DNA, the CDR3 is TGCGCCAGCAGCGAATTTCGGACGGCCACTGAAGCTTTCTTT. This sequence encodes CASSEFRTATEAFF.

The V and J genes are TRBV28 and TRBJ2-3, with a weak D call TRBD1 (6 bases). The length of the CDR3 is 14 residues. CDR1 is MDHEN, CDR2 SYDVKM, per germline. V lost 6 bases to trimming and J lost 2 bases, with 12 bases between them. CDR3 coding DNA: TGTGCCAGCAGCATAGGACAGTACACAGATACGCAGTATTTT. Translating gives CASSIGQYTDTQYF.

The chain joins TRBV27 to TRBJ1-5, with TRBD1 matching 8 bases. The J segment lost 6 bases and the V segment lost 2 bases, leaving 9 bases of the junction unmatched. In germline, CDR1 is MNHEY, CDR2 SMNVEV (reference sequence). The CDR3 has 16 residues. The CDR3 DNA follows: TGTGCCAGCAGTTTAATAGGGAGGACAGGGTTTCAGCCCCAGCATTTT. It encodes CASSLIGRTGFQPQHF.

The chain couples TRBV27 to TRBJ2-7; perhaps TRBD1 as D (5 bases). The CDR3 has 16 amino acids. Germline V gives CDR1 MNHEY, CDR2 SMNVEV (reference sequence). V was shortened by 4 bases and J by 3 bases, with 19 bases between the two germline ends. CDR3 DNA: TGTGCCAGCAGTTCCCCGAGAAGGGGCGCTTTCTACGAGCAGTACTTC. Residues: CASSSPRRGAFYEQYF.

The chain carries TRBV27 and TRBJ2-7; D perhaps matches TRBD2 (6 bases). The germline gives CDR1 MNHEY, CDR2 SMNVEV (reference sequence). This CDR3 is 14 amino acids long. Trimming took 10 bases from V and 4 from J, leaving 20 bases between them. This CDR3 is CATRRAPTTYEQYF. CDR3 in DNA: TGTGCCACCAGGAGGGCCCCCACTACATACGAGCAGTACTTC.

The chain carries TRBV11-1 and TRBJ1-1, with D unresolved. Trimming cost V 4 bases and J 1 base, with 10 bases left between them. CDR3 size: 14 residues. Germline loops: CDR1 SGHAT, CDR2 FQDESV (reference sequence). The CDR3: CASSSPAENTEAFF. The DNA of the CDR3 is TGTGCCAGCAGCTCCCCGGCGGAGAACACTGAAGCTTTCTTT.

The genes are TRBV5-1 and TRBJ1-4; TRBD1 might be the D (6 bases). Germline V gene data show CDR1 as SGHRS and CDR2 as YFSETQ. The ends were cut back, 0 bases at V and 6 bases at J, with 9 bases in the middle. This CDR3 comprises 14 residues. The CDR3, as DNA: TGCGCCAGCAGCTTGGAAAGGACAGATGAAAAACTGTTTTTT. The encoded protein is CASSLERTDEKLFF.

V usage is TRBV11-2 and J usage is TRBJ2-1; D ambiguous. The germline V and J ends were trimmed by 1 base and 4 bases, with 5 bases remaining between them. The CDR3 consists of 13 residues. Germline lookup yields CDR1 SGHAT and CDR2 FQNNGV. CDR3 protein: CASSLGSYNEQFF. CDR3 sequence (DNA): TGTGCCAGCAGCTTAGGGTCGTACAATGAGCAGTTCTTC.

The rearrangement joins TRBV6-1 to TRBJ2-7; TRBD1 might be the D (5 bases). Trimming took off 8 bases at V and 5 bases at J, with 19 bases between the two ends. Germline CDR1 and CDR2: MNHNS and SASEGT. This CDR3 has 14 amino acids. The CDR3 DNA reads as TGTGCCAGCTTAGTAGGGGTCTCTTCGCACGAGCAGTACTTC. This translates into CASLVGVSSHEQYF.

The J gene is TRBJ2-5, the V gene TRBV28; D perhaps matches TRBD2 (5 bases). V lost 5 bases and J lost 3, with 19 bases in between. The CDR3 is made up of 16 amino acids. Looked up from germline, CDR1 is MDHEN and CDR2 is SYDVKM. For the CDR3, the DNA is TGTGCCAGCAGTAGGTACCCCCGGGATAGAGAAGAGACCCAGTACTTC. It specifies CASSRYPRDREETQYF.